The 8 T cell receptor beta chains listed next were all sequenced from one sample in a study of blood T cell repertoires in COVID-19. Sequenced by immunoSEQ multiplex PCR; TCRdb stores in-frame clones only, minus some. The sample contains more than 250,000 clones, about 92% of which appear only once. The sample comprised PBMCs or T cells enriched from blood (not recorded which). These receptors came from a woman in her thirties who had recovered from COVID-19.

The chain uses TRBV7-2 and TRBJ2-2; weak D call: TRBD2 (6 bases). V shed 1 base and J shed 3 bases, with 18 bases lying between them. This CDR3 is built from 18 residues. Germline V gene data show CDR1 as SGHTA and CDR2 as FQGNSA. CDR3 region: CASSLGLWGERDTGELFF. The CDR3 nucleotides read TGTGCCAGCAGCTTAGGGTTGTGGGGGGAACGGGACACCGGGGAGCTGTTTTTT.

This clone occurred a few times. The CDR3: CASSEEVWTDTYEQYF. The DNA for the CDR3 is TGTGCCAGCAGTGAAGAGGTCTGGACAGATACCTACGAGCAGTACTTC. This chain connects TRBV2 to TRBJ2-7; D is perhaps TRBD1 (6 bases). The V and J ends lost 1 base and 2 bases respectively, with 15 bases between them. The CDR3 length is 16 residues. CDR1 and CDR2 (germline): SNHLY, FYNNEI. Full variable domain (rest looked up from reference TRBV2 and TRBJ2-7): EPEVTQTPSHQVTQMGQEVILRCVPISNHLYFYWYRQILGQKVEFLVSFYNNEISEKSEIFDDQFSVERPDGSNFTLKIRSTKLEDSAMYFCASSEEVWTDTYEQYFGPGTRLTVT.

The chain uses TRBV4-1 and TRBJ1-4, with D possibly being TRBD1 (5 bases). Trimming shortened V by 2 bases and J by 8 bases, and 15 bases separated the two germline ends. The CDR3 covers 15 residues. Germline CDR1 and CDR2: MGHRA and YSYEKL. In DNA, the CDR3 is TGCGCCAGCAGCCAATTTGGGGCAGGTGACGAAAAACTGTTTTTT. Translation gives CASSQFGAGDEKLFF.

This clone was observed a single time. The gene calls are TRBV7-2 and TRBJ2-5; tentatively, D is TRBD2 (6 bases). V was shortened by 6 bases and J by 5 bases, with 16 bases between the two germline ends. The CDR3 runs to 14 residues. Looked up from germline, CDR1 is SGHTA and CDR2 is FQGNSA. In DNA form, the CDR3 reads TGTGCCAGCAGAAGACCCGGGAGCGACGAGACCCAGTACTTC. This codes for CASRRPGSDETQYF.

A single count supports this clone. CDR3 DNA sequence: TGTGCCAGCGTCCTGGGGGCACGTTTGAACACTGAAGCTTTCTTT. Amino acid sequence: CASVLGARLNTEAFF. This chain joins TRBV28 and TRBJ1-1, with TRBD1 as a possible D gene (6 bases). The V end was cut by 8 bases, the J end by 0 bases, with 16 bases between. The CDR3 extends over 15 amino acids. Germline V lookup: CDR1 MDHEN, CDR2 SYDVKM.

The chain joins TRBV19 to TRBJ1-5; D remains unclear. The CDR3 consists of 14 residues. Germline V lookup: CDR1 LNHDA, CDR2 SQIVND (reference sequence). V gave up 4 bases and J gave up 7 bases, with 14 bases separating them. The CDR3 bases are TGTGCCAGTAGTAGTACCGCGGCCGGGCAGCCCCAGCATTTT. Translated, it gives CASSSTAAGQPQHF.

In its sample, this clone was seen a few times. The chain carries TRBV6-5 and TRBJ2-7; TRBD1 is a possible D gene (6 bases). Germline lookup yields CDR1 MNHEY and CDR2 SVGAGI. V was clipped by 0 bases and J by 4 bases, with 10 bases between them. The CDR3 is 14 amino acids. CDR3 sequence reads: CASSYSDREYEQYF. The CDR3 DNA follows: TGTGCCAGCAGTTACTCGGACAGAGAGTACGAGCAGTACTTC.

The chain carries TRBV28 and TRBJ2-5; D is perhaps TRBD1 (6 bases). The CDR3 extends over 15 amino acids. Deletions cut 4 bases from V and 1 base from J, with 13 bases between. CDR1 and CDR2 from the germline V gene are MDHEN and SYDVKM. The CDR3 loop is CASSSPQGIQETQYF. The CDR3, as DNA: TGTGCCAGCAGTTCACCGCAGGGGATCCAAGAGACCCAGTACTTC.